Listed below are T cell receptor beta chains from one sample, sequenced in a study of breast tumors, draining lymph nodes, adjacent tissues. TCRdb independently ran MiXCR on the multiplex PCR reads; one entry per CDR3 protein. There are approximately 14,000 distinct CDR3 sequences in the sample; around 55% occur only once, and 30% to 35% lies in the top ten. The sample comprised tumor-adjacent breast tissue. The receptors stem from a female donor with breast cancer. Some clones in this sample may be carry-over from other donors' samples. CDR3s include the opening cysteine and the closing phenylalanine or tryptophan. D genes are given only for firm matches. Some rows mark clone size as missing; the rest say once, few, many or name a class of expanded clone.

>13|TRBV27|TRBJ1-2|many|.
CASRLHANYGYTF
TGTGCCAGCAGGCTGCATGCTAACTATGGCTACACCTTC
>15|TRBV10-3|TRBJ2-3|few|TRBD1
CATTPGGQPTDTQYF
TGTGCCACCACTCCTGGGGGACAGCCAACAGATACGCAGTATTTT
>16|TRBV20-1|TRBJ2-7|.|TRBD2
CSARIPGLAGDCEQYF
TGCAGTGCTAGGATACCGGGACTAGCGGGGGACTGCGAGCAGTACTTC
>14|TRBV27|TRBJ1-5|.|TRBD1
CACSLGQGNQPQHF
TGTGCCTGCAGCTTGGGACAGGGAAATCAGCCCCAGCATTTT
>15|TRBV3-1|TRBJ1-2|.|TRBD1
CASRPGQGIGVGYTF
TGTGCCAGCAGACCGGGACAGGGGATTGGTGTCGGCTACACCTTC
>14|TRBV2|TRBJ2-5|.|TRBD2
CASSEATSRQTQYF
TGTGCCAGCAGTGAAGCGACTAGCAGGCAGACCCAGTACTTC
>16|TRBV10-3|TRBJ2-1|.|TRBD2
CAIGEAAGGALNEQFF
TGTGCCATCGGTGAGGCCGCGGGGGGGGCCTTGAATGAGCAGTTCTTC
>12|TRBV11-3|TRBJ1-1|many|TRBD1
CASSTGGTEAFF
TGTGCCAGCAGCACAGGGGGCACTGAAGCTTTCTTT
>14|TRBV7-4|TRBJ2-7|.|TRBD1
CASRATGDLYEQYF
TGTGCCAGTAGAGCGACAGGGGACCTCTACGAGCAGTACTTC
>15|TRBV7-9|TRBJ2-2|medium-sized|.
CASSLETANTGELFF
TGTGCCAGCAGCTTAGAAACAGCTAACACCGGGGAGCTGTTTTTT
>13|TRBV10-2|TRBJ1-5|medium-sized|TRBD1
CASTPDRGQPQHF
TGCGCCAGCACTCCAGACAGGGGTCAGCCCCAGCATTTT
>15|TRBV11-2|TRBJ2-7|.|.
CASSYPAILSYEQYF
TGTGCCAGCAGCTACCCCGCAATACTCTCCTACGAGCAGTACTTC
>17|TRBV7-9|TRBJ2-1|.|.
CASSLVGSMLYYNEQFF
TGTGCCAGCAGCTTGGTCGGGAGTATGCTTTACTACAATGAGCAGTTCTTC
>17|TRBV5-1|TRBJ2-3|many|TRBD2
CASSRLTSGGNTDTQYF
TGCGCCAGCAGCCGATTGACTAGCGGGGGGAACACAGATACGCAGTATTTT
>16|TRBV14|TRBJ2-7|.|.
CASSQAGRDLSYERYF
TGTGCCAGCAGCCAAGCAGGCCGGGACCTATCCTACGAGCGGTACTTC
>12|TRBV30|TRBJ1-3|many|.
CAGGGSGNTIYF
TGTGCCGGGGGGGGATCTGGAAACACCATATATTTT
>14|TRBV14|TRBJ2-1|many|.
CASSQEIYRNEQFF
TGTGCCAGCAGCCAAGAAATTTACAGGAATGAGCAGTTCTTC
>13|TRBV20-1|TRBJ1-6|medium-sized|TRBD1
CSAVGQGGSPLHF
TGCAGTGCGGTGGGACAGGGGGGTTCACCCCTCCACTTT
>14|TRBV19|TRBJ2-7|large|TRBD1
CASRATGSSYEQYF
TGTGCCAGTAGAGCGACAGGGAGCTCCTACGAGCAGTACTTC
>12|TRBV29-1|TRBJ2-1|.|.
CSVAETYNERFF
TGCAGCGTTGCAGAGACTTACAATGAGCGGTTCTTC
>13|TRBV9|TRBJ1-2|medium-sized|TRBD1
CASSGDRAYGYTF
TGTGCCAGCAGCGGTGACAGGGCGTATGGCTACACCTTC
>15|TRBV20-1|TRBJ2-3|many|TRBD2
CSASGRAGTTDTQYF
TGCAGTGCCAGTGGGAGGGCGGGGACCACAGATACGCAGTATTTT
>15|TRBV7-3|TRBJ2-1|medium-sized|.
CASSLTGGSNNEQFF
TGTGCCAGCAGCTTAACAGGGGGGAGTAACAATGAGCAGTTCTTC
>13|TRBV5-1|TRBJ2-7|.|.
CASSLGQQYEQYF
TGTGCCAGCAGCTTAGGCCAGCAATACGAGCAGTACTTC
>13|TRBV20-1|TRBJ2-7|.|.
CGAPLGGTYEQYF
TGCGGTGCGCCCCTCGGGGGAACCTACGAGCAGTACTTC
>15|TRBV2|TRBJ2-3|.|TRBD2
CASSEAYGRTDTQYF
TGTGCCAGCAGTGAAGCGTACGGGAGGACAGATACGCAGTATTTT
>15|TRBV20-1|TRBJ2-7|.|TRBD2
CSARILAGASYEQYF
TGCAGTGCTAGGATACTAGCGGGGGCCTCCTACGAGCAGTACTTC
>20|TRBV19|TRBJ2-1|.|.
CASISPSGNPSGSSHNEQFF
TGTGCCAGTATCAGCCCTTCGGGGAATCCCTCAGGGAGCTCCCACAACGAGCAGTTCTTC
>15|TRBV7-9|TRBJ2-3|.|TRBD1
CASSGRDRGTDTQYF
TGTGCCAGCAGCGGCCGGGACAGGGGAACAGATACGCAGTATTTT
>14|TRBV11-3|TRBJ2-7|.|TRBD1
CASSFDRGPREQYF
TGTGCCAGCAGCTTCGACAGGGGGCCGCGGGAGCAGTACTTC
>16|TRBV2|TRBJ2-7|.|TRBD1
CATAPGQGTENYEQYF
TGTGCCACCGCTCCGGGACAAGGGACAGAAAACTACGAGCAGTACTTC
>18|TRBV10-3|TRBJ1-2|once|TRBD1
CAISESKGGTGVGYGYTF
TGTGCCATCAGTGAGTCGAAAGGGGGGACAGGGGTAGGGTATGGCTACACCTTC
>14|TRBV9|TRBJ2-2|many|.
CASSTRVDTGELFF
TGTGCCAGCAGCACCCGGGTGGACACCGGGGAGCTGTTTTTT
>11|TRBV2|TRBJ2-3|.|.
CASSVTDTQYF
TGTGCCAGCAGCGTGACAGATACGCAGTATTTT
>12|TRBV27|TRBJ1-6|.|.
CASSFGNSPLHF
TGTGCCAGCAGTTTCGGAAATTCGCCCCTCCACTTT
>13|TRBV15|TRBJ2-7|.|.
CATSRASVYEQYF
TGTGCCACCAGCAGAGCTAGCGTCTACGAGCAGTACTTC
>14|TRBV20-1|TRBJ1-5|medium-sized|.
CSARVRTANQPQHF
TGCAGTGCTAGAGTAAGGACAGCTAATCAGCCCCAGCATTTT
>12|TRBV12-3/TRBV12-4|TRBJ1-6|.|.
CASSSGVSPLHF
TGTGCCAGCAGTTCGGGAGTATCACCCCTCCACTTT
>13|TRBV10-3|TRBJ1-4|.|.
CAISARPVEKLFF
TGTGCCATCAGTGCCAGGCCGGTTGAAAAACTGTTTTTT
>14|TRBV3-1|TRBJ1-3|.|.
CASSQGTVGNTIYF
TGTGCCAGCAGCCAAGGGACGGTAGGAAACACCATATATTTT
>17|TRBV6-5|TRBJ1-6|many|TRBD1
CASRQGQGGSNNSPLHF
TGTGCCAGCAGGCAGGGACAGGGGGGGTCCAATAATTCGCCCCTCCACTTT
>16|TRBV24-1|TRBJ2-1|.|TRBD2
CATSDLASGGSNEQFF
TGTGCCACCAGTGATTTGGCTAGCGGGGGATCGAATGAGCAGTTCTTC
>15|TRBV2|TRBJ2-5|.|.
CASSEGSWGQETQYF
TGTGCCAGCAGTGAAGGTTCGTGGGGGCAGGAGACCCAGTACTTC
>15|TRBV6-6|TRBJ1-1|few|TRBD1
CASSFPQGANTEAFF
TGTGCCAGCAGTTTCCCTCAGGGGGCGAACACTGAAGCTTTCTTT